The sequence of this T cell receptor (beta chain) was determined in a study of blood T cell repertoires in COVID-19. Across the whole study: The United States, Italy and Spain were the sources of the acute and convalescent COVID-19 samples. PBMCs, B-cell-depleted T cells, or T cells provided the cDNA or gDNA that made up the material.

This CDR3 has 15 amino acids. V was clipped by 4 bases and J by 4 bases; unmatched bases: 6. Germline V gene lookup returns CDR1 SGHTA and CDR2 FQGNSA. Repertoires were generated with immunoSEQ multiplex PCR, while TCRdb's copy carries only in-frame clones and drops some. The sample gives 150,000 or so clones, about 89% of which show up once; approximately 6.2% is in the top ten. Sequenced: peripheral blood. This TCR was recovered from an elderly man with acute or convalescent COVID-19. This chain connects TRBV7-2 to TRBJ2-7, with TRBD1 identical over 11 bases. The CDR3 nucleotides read TGTGCCAGCAGCTCTTGGGGGACAGGGGGTTACGAGCAGTACTTC. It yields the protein CASSSWGTGGYEQYF.